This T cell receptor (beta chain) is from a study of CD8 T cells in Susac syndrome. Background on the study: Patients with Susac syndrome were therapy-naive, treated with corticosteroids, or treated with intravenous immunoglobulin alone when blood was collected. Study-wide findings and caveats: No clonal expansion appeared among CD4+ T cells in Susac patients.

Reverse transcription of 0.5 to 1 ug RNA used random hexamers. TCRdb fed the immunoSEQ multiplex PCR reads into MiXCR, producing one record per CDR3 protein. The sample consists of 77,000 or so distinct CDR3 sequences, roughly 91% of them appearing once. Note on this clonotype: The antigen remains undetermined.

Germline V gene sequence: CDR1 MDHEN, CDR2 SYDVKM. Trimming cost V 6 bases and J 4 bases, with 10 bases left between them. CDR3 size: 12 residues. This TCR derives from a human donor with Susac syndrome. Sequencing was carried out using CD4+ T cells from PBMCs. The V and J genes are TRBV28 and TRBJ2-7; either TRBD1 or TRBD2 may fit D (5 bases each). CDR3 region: CASSWGGYEQYF. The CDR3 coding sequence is TGTGCCAGCAGCTGGGGCGGGTACGAGCAGTACTTC. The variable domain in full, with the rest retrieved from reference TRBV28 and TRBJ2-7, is DVKVTQSSRYLVKRTGEKVFLECVQDMDHENMFWYRQDPGLGLRLIYFSYDVKMKEKGDIPEGYSVSREKKERFSLILESASTNQTSMYLCASSWGGYEQYFGPGTRLTVT.